These 2 T cell receptor beta chains were sequenced from one sample in a study of identical twins. TCRdb re-analysed the 5' RACE reads in MiXCR, keeping a single row per CDR3 protein. The sample lists 450,000 to 500,000 distinct CDR3 sequences, 13% to 15% seen once, with 0.95% to 1% in the top ten. A further study also used this sample, focusing on yellow fever vaccine responses in identical twins.

Input material: CD4+ T cells sorted from blood. These receptor sequences come from a woman between 18 and 30 years old in good health.

The CDR3 nucleotides are TGTGCCAGCAGTTACTCTCTGGGACTAGCGGGGGTCAATGAGCAGTTCTTC. Encoded protein: CASSYSLGLAGVNEQFF. The genes are TRBV6-2 or TRBV6-3 and TRBJ2-1; 14 nucleotides agree with TRBD2. With V trimmed by 0 bases and J by 6 bases, 4 bases remained unmatched. The V gene's germline CDR1 is MNHEY and CDR2 SVGEGT. The CDR3 sequence is 17 residues long.

This clonotype was detected only a few times. This chain connects TRBV20-1 to TRBJ1-3; D ambiguous. The CDR3 runs to 14 residues. Trimming left V 1 base short and J 0 bases short, with 7 bases between. The germline gives CDR1 DFQATT, CDR2 SNEGSKA (reference sequence). The CDR3 DNA reads as TGCAGTGCTAGAGCGCCAGGCTCTGGAAACACCATATATTTT. Translation: CSARAPGSGNTIYF.